Following are 25 T cell receptor beta chains from one sample sequenced in a study of brain T cells in children with intractable seizures. Sequenced by immunoSEQ multiplex PCR; TCRdb stores in-frame clones only, minus some. The table has 88,000 or so clones, roughly 89% seen once; the top ten hold approximately 25%. This sample comprised peripheral blood, obtained at surgery. These receptors originate from a girl aged 2 to 9 with Rasmussen encephalitis and intractable seizures.

The chain carries TRBV7-9 and TRBJ1-2; TRBD1 matches 12 bases. Germline V gene sequence: CDR1 SEHNR, CDR2 FQNEAQ (reference sequence). Unmatched junction bases numbered 14, after V lost 5 bases and J lost 7 bases. The CDR3 has 17 amino acids. For the CDR3, the DNA is TGTGCCAGCAGCCTCGGGACAGGGGGCTTCTATACCTTTGGCTACACCTTC. It is translated as CASSLGTGGFYTFGYTF.

V is TRBV7-9 and J is TRBJ2-4; 12 positions match TRBD2. Germline CDR1 and CDR2: SEHNR and FQNEAQ (reference sequence). The CDR3 has 17 residues. The ends lost 1 base at V and 0 bases at J; junction bases unmatched: 1. CDR3 coding DNA: TGTGCCAGCAGCTTAGGGACTAGCGGGGTAGCCAAAAACATTCAGTACTTC. Its translation is CASSLGTSGVAKNIQYF. Using reference TRBV7-9 and TRBJ2-4 for the parts outside the CDR3, the full variable domain is DTGVSQNPRHKITKRGQNVTFRCDPISEHNRLYWYRQTLGQGPEFLTYFQNEAQLEKSRLLSDRFSAERPKGSFSTLEIQRTEQGDSAMYLCASSLGTSGVAKNIQYFGAGTRLSVL.

The rearrangement uses TRBV30 and TRBJ2-1; 15 positions agree with TRBD2. The CDR3 is made up of 17 amino acids. Germline V CDR1 and CDR2: GTSNPN, SVGIG (reference sequence). V gave up 0 bases and J gave up 10 bases; unmatched junction bases: 10. CDR3 in DNA: TGTGCCTGGAGTGTACGTCGGGGGACTAGCGGGAGGTTAGAGCAGTTCTTC. Residues: CAWSVRRGTSGRLEQFF.

J is TRBJ1-1 and V is TRBV3-1 (or the pseudogene TRBV3-2), with 7 bases matching TRBD1. The germline gives CDR1 LGHDT, CDR2 YNNKEL (reference sequence). The CDR3 is 14 amino acids. V lost 4 bases and J lost 0; bases outside the gene matches: 2. DNA for the CDR3: TGTGCCAGCAGCCCCGGGACAGTGAACACTGAAGCTTTCTTT. It translates to CASSPGTVNTEAFF.

J is TRBJ2-7 and V is TRBV9; D unclear. The germline gives CDR1 SGDLS, CDR2 YYNGEE. CDR3 length equals 13 residues. V was cut by 7 bases and J by 3 bases, with 14 bases left in between. The CDR3 DNA reads as TGTGCCAGCTGTCCTGGGTCCGGCTACGAGCAGTACTTC. It is translated as CASCPGSGYEQYF. The full variable domain, with the rest looked up from reference TRBV9 and TRBJ2-7, is DSGVTQTPKHLITATGQRVTLRCSPRSGDLSVYWYQQSLDQGLQFLIQYYNGEERAKGNILERFSAQQFPDLHSELNLSSLELGDSALYFCASCPGSGYEQYFGPGTRLTVT.

This chain uses TRBV5-1 with TRBJ2-2, with D hard to call. Germline CDR1 and CDR2: SGHRS and YFSETQ. V was clipped by 3 bases and J by 2 bases, with 11 bases between them. The CDR3 sequence is 15 residues long. The CDR3 sequence is CASSWTGPNTGELFF. For the CDR3, the DNA is TGCGCCAGCAGCTGGACCGGTCCAAACACCGGGGAGCTGTTTTTT.

The chain is built from TRBV12-5 and TRBJ2-1; D perhaps matches TRBD2 (6 bases). Trimming left V 0 bases short and J 5 bases short, with 17 bases between. CDR1 is LGHNT, CDR2 FRNRAP, per germline. The CDR3 has 17 amino acids. The CDR3 bases are TGTGCTAGTGGTTTGGTTGCCGGGACTCGAGGGAACAATGAGCAGTTCTTC. Translated, it gives CASGLVAGTRGNNEQFF.

The chain has TRBV5-1 and TRBJ1-2, with D possibly TRBD1 on 5 matching bases. The CDR3 consists of 13 residues. The ends were cut back, 0 bases at V and 7 bases at J, with 10 bases in the middle. In germline, CDR1 is SGHRS, CDR2 YFSETQ. This CDR3 is CASSLGGERGYTF. The DNA for the CDR3 is TGCGCCAGCAGCTTGGGAGGGGAGCGTGGCTACACCTTC.

This clone was seen a single time. V is TRBV15 and J is TRBJ1-1, with D maybe TRBD1 (5 bases). Germline V CDR1 and CDR2: LNHNV, YYDKDF (reference sequence). V was cut by 2 bases and J by 10 bases, with 14 bases left in between. This CDR3 spans 13 amino acids. The CDR3 DNA sequence: TGTGCCACCAGCAGAACTACGAGGGGTTCAGCTTTCTTT. It specifies CATSRTTRGSAFF.

The gene calls are TRBV2 and TRBJ1-2; 9 bases are shared with TRBD1. The V and J ends lost 8 bases and 2 bases, in that order; junction bases with no gene match: 6. Germline V CDR1 and CDR2: SNHLY, FYNNEI. CDR3 length equals 14 residues. The CDR3 sequence is CASVRQGENYGYTF. The CDR3 nucleotides read TGTGCCAGCGTCCGACAGGGGGAGAACTATGGCTACACCTTC.

This clone rates as medium-sized. The chain combines TRBV7-9 with TRBJ2-2; 7 bases map to TRBD1. The length of the CDR3 is 12 residues. V shed 6 bases and J 7 bases; nucleotides not matched to a gene: 2. Germline loops: CDR1 SEHNR, CDR2 FQNEAQ (reference sequence). CDR3: CASRTGIGELFF. CDR3 coding DNA: TGTGCCAGCAGGACAGGGATCGGGGAGCTGTTTTTT.

The chain has TRBV5-1 and TRBJ2-7; a possible D gene is TRBD2 (6 bases). Germline lookup yields CDR1 SGHRS and CDR2 YFSETQ. V shed 2 bases and J shed 3 bases, with 15 bases lying between them. CDR3 length: 15 residues. CDR3 bases: TGCGCCAGCAGCTTCGGGATAGCGGTGAACTACGAGCAGTACTTC. Protein product: CASSFGIAVNYEQYF.

This clone was seen a single time. For the CDR3, the DNA is TGTGCCAGCAGCTTGACAGGGGTCGAGCAGTACTTC. Encoded protein: CASSLTGVEQYF. The J gene is TRBJ2-7, the V gene TRBV11-2; TRBD1 agrees at 8 bases. V was pared by 3 bases and J by 6 bases, with 1 base of the junction left unmatched. The CDR3 contains 12 residues. Per the germline V gene, CDR1 is SGHAT and CDR2 is FQNNGV. Drawing the rest from reference TRBV11-2 and TRBJ2-7, the complete variable domain is EAGVAQSPRYKIIEKRQSVAFWCNPISGHATLYWYQQILGQGPKLLIQFQNNGVVDDSQLPKDRFSAERLKGVDSTLKIQPAKLEDSAVYLCASSLTGVEQYFGPGTRLTVT.

The chain recombines TRBV6-5 with TRBJ1-1, with a possible D match to TRBD1 (5 bases). Germline V gene lookup returns CDR1 MNHEY and CDR2 SVGAGI. CDR3 length: 16 residues. V lost 2 bases and J lost 0, with 13 bases in between. The CDR3 region is CASSYRQGVLNTEAFF. In DNA form, the CDR3 reads TGTGCCAGCAGTTACCGGCAGGGTGTGTTGAACACTGAAGCTTTCTTT.

The chain links TRBV7-3 to TRBJ1-3; no firm D call. The germline CDR1 and CDR2 sequences are SGHTA and FQGTGA. V lost 5 bases, J lost 4 bases, and 9 bases lay in between. This CDR3 has 13 amino acids. CDR3 in amino acids: CASSRTPGNTIYF. CDR3 DNA sequence: TGTGCCAGCAGCCGTACTCCGGGAAACACCATATATTTT.

J is TRBJ2-5 and V is TRBV30; possibly TRBD1 for D (5 bases). Germline-derived CDR1 and CDR2 are GTSNPN and SVGIG (reference sequence). With 4 bases removed from V and 2 bases from J, the gap between germline ends came to 14 bases. The CDR3 runs 14 residues. This chain's CDR3 is CAWNLGRAQETQYF. CDR3 DNA sequence: TGTGCCTGGAACCTGGGCAGGGCACAAGAGACCCAGTACTTC.

The chain couples TRBV5-1 to TRBJ1-5; D might be TRBD1 (5 bases). The germline V gene has CDR1 SGHRS and CDR2 YFSETQ. V was clipped by 3 bases and J by 3 bases, with 13 bases between them. This CDR3 has 15 residues. The chain's CDR3 is CASSSQGAPNQPQHF. Written as DNA, the CDR3 is TGCGCCAGCAGCTCGCAGGGAGCCCCCAATCAGCCCCAGCATTTT.

The chain couples TRBV28 to TRBJ2-3, with 11 bases aligning to TRBD2. The CDR3 runs to 16 residues. V lost 6 bases, J lost 1 base, and 6 bases stayed unmatched. Germline loops: CDR1 MDHEN, CDR2 SYDVKM. In nucleotides, the CDR3 is TGTGCCAGCAGCTATAGCGGGGGGGCGGGCACAGATACGCAGTATTTT. Its translation is CASSYSGGAGTDTQYF.

The chain uses TRBV29-1 and TRBJ2-7; D possibly corresponds to TRBD2 (6 bases). Germline assignment: CDR1 SQVTM and CDR2 ANQGSEA. Trimming took 3 bases from V and 4 from J, leaving 13 bases between them. The CDR3 has 13 amino acids. In DNA, the CDR3 is TGCAGCGTTGATAGCGGACAACAATACGAGCAGTACTTC. Its translation: CSVDSGQQYEQYF.

The gene calls are TRBV11-3 and TRBJ2-7, with 7 bases identical to TRBD1. Germline V CDR1 and CDR2: SGHNT, YENEEA. This CDR3 spans 17 amino acids. The V and J ends lost 5 bases and 2 bases, in that order; junction bases with no gene match: 15. CDR3 nucleotide sequence: TGTGCCAGCAGCGACAGGGATGGGCCCGGACCCACCTACGAGCAGTACTTC. Translation: CASSDRDGPGPTYEQYF.

The rearrangement uses TRBV6-1 and TRBJ1-4; D may be TRBD1 (5 bases). This CDR3 comprises 13 residues. V was shortened by 3 bases and J by 8 bases, with 10 bases between the two germline ends. Germline values: CDR1 MNHNS, CDR2 SASEGT. This CDR3 is CASSDRGNEKLFF. The CDR3 region has the DNA TGTGCCAGCAGTGATAGGGGAAACGAAAAACTGTTTTTT.

J is TRBJ2-1 and V is TRBV29-1; D uncertain. The CDR3 sequence is 10 residues long. Germline CDR1 and CDR2: SQVTM and ANQGSEA. V lost 4 bases to trimming and J lost 9 bases, with 7 bases between them. The CDR3: CSVVGIEQFF. The CDR3 DNA reads TGCAGCGTTGTTGGGATTGAGCAGTTCTTC.

The CDR3 coding sequence is TGTGCCAGTAGTATACTTACGACGGGTTCGTCCGCGTTCTCCTACGAGCAGTACTTC. Its translation is CASSILTTGSSAFSYEQYF. This chain links TRBV19 with TRBJ2-7; no definite D call. V was trimmed by 2 bases and J by 0 bases, leaving 23 bases between them. The V gene's germline CDR1 is LNHDA and CDR2 SQIVND (reference sequence). This CDR3 spans 19 amino acids.

The chain links TRBV7-9 to TRBJ2-3, with D perhaps matching TRBD2 (5 bases). CDR1 is SEHNR and CDR2 is FQNEAQ in the germline V gene (reference sequence). Trimming cost V 3 bases and J 2 bases, with 9 bases left between them. This CDR3 is 14 amino acids long. This CDR3 reads CASSFEGFTDTQYF. CDR3 DNA: TGTGCCAGCAGCTTTGAGGGATTCACAGATACGCAGTATTTT.

This chain joins TRBV6-1 and TRBJ2-7; D not resolved. The ends were cut back, 2 bases at V and 2 bases at J, with 10 bases in the middle. Germline CDR1 is MNHNS and CDR2 is SASEGT. The CDR3 runs 14 residues. The CDR3 nucleotides are TGTGCCAGCAGTGAAAGTTGGGGTACCTACGAGCAGTACTTC. This translates into CASSESWGTYEQYF.